The T cell receptor (beta chain) under discussion was sequenced for a study of response to subunit inactivated influenza vaccine. Study-wide points: The study's authors posited that every seasonal influenza vaccination enlists few new T cells.

TCRdb reprocessed the RT-PCR reads with MiXCR, giving one entry per CDR3 protein. The sample shows over 300,000 distinct CDR3 sequences, 20% to 25% of them seen only once. The CDR3 loop spans 18 amino acids. V was clipped by 0 bases and J by 0 bases, with 17 bases between them. CDR1 and CDR2 (germline): LGHNA, YSLEER. This clonotype was recorded a few times. What it binds is not known. This chain uses TRBV4-3 with TRBJ1-1; weak D call: TRBD1 (5 bases). This clonotype was sampled from a man between 50 and 75 years old who received an inactivated influenza vaccine. Sequences were derived from PBMCs from blood, sampled less than 22 months after vaccination. The CDR3 bases are TGCGCCAGCAGCCAAGATCTACAGGCTAGCTTTTTGAACACTGAAGCTTTCTTT. Amino acid sequence: CASSQDLQASFLNTEAFF.